The subject of this entry is one T cell receptor beta chain. The V gene lost 2 bases and the J gene lost 2 bases, with 7 bases spanning the gap. The CDR3 has 13 amino acids. Germline CDR1 MNHEY, CDR2 SVGAGI. The sample belongs to a study of blood T cell repertoires in COVID-19. About the research overall: The samples span acute and convalescent COVID-19 from the United States, Italy and Spain. From T cells, B-cell-depleted T cells, or PBMCs came the material, which was cDNA or gDNA.

In the source study's methods: Amplified reference gene primers provided the basis for estimating nucleated cell counts. Profiling relied on immunoSEQ multiplex PCR, and the TCRdb table lists in-frame clones only, not all of them. The V and J calls and the clone size are those of that table, but D and trimming were determined from the DNA. The table shows some 60,000 clones, with about 90% occurring only once. This sequence was found in a man aged 55 to 70 with acute or convalescent COVID-19. The sample comprised peripheral blood. The chain couples TRBV6-5 to TRBJ2-7; maybe TRBD2 (5 bases). The CDR3 nucleotides are TGTGCCAGCAGTTACGAGGGCGCCTACGAGCAGTACTTC. It is translated as CASSYEGAYEQYF.